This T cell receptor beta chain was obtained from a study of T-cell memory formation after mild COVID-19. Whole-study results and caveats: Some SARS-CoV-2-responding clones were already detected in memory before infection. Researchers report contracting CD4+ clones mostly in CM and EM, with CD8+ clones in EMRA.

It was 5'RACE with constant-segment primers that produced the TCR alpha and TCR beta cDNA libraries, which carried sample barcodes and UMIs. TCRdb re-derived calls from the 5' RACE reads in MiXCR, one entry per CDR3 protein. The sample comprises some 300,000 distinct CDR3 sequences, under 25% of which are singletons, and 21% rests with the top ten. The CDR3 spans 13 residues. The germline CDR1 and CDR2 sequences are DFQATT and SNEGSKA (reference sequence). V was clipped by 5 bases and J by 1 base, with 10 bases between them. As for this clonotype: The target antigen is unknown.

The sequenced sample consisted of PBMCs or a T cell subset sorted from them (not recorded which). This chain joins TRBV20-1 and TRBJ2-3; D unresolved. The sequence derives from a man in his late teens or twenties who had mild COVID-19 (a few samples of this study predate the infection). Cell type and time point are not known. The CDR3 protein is CSAPVAGTDTQYF. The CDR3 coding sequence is TGCAGTGCTCCGGTCGCCGGCACAGATACGCAGTATTTT.